This T cell receptor (beta chain) came from a study of T cell responses to AZD1222 COVID-19 vaccine. Study-level results: Epitopes outside B.1.351 and B.1.1.7 mutated regions reportedly drew nearly half of spike TCRs. Compared with day 0, the breadth and depth of the Spike-specific TCR repertoire rose significantly after two doses of AZD1222.

The germline CDR1 and CDR2 sequences are SGHNT and YYREEE (reference sequence). V was shortened by 3 bases and J by 2 bases, with 14 bases between the two germline ends. The CDR3 totals 15 residues. Regarding this clone: As yet, its antigen is unknown.

Generated by immunoSEQ multiplex PCR, the TCRdb table keeps only in-frame clones and is missing some. The data contain more than 85,000 clones, approximately 86% of them singletons. The genes are TRBV5-4 and TRBJ2-5, with TRBD2 as a possible D gene (5 bases). The source of this sequence is an adult in good health. This specimen consisted of peripheral blood, obtained on day 0 of AZD1222 vaccination. This CDR3 reads CASSSQRTGQETQYF. CDR3 DNA sequence: TGTGCCAGCAGCTCGCAAAGGACGGGACAAGAGACCCAGTACTTC. The whole variable domain, filled in from reference TRBV5-4 and TRBJ2-5, reads ETGVTQSPTHLIKTRGQQVTLRCSSQSGHNTVSWYQQALGQGPQFIFQYYREEENGRGNFPPRFSGLQFPNYSSELNVNALELDDSALYLCASSSQRTGQETQYFGPGTRLLVL.